Below are 22 T cell receptor beta chains sequenced from a single sample in a study of Graves' ophthalmopathy and Graves' hyperthyroidism. Amplification of TCR beta CDR3 regions used RNA transcripts. Amplification began with first-round RT-PCR using HTBI primers, then second-round multiplex PCR was performed. MiXCR was run by TCRdb on the multiplex PCR reads, yielding one entry per CDR3 protein. The sample gives 500,000 to 600,000 distinct CDR3 sequences, under 40% of which show up once; 3.5% to 4.5% is in the top ten. The sample comprised peripheral blood or thyroid tissue (not recorded which). Receptor source: an adult man with Graves' hyperthyroidism.

The sample holds many counts of this clonotype. The chain has TRBV6-1 and TRBJ2-2, with D perhaps TRBD1 or TRBD2 (5 bases each). This CDR3 comprises 17 residues. The germline V gene encodes CDR1 MNHNS and CDR2 SASEGT. V was pared by 2 bases and J by 4 bases, with 17 bases between. The CDR3 nucleotides are TGTGCCAGCAGTGAACGGGCAGGGCGCGGAGGCACCGGGGAGCTGTTTTTT. This codes for CASSERAGRGGTGELFF.

This clonotype showed up many times. The junction differs from germline at one of its ends, possibly a read error. The CDR3 spells CASSGDRDQPQHF. The DNA for the CDR3 is TGTGCCAGCAGTGGGGACAGGGATCAGCCCCAGCATTTT. V is TRBV10-2 and J is TRBJ1-5, with TRBD1 matching over 9 bases. Germline V gene data show CDR1 as WSHSY and CDR2 as SAAADI. There are 13 residues in the CDR3.

Many counts were recorded for this clonotype. The J gene is TRBJ2-7, the V gene TRBV29-1; 9 positions match TRBD1. In germline, CDR1 is SQVTM, CDR2 ANQGSEA. The CDR3 contains 14 residues. Trimming at V came to 7 bases and at J to 5 bases, leaving 12 bases not matched to a gene. Here the CDR3 reads CSETTGGALNEQYF. The CDR3 DNA reads as TGCAGCGAAACAACAGGGGGCGCGCTTAACGAGCAGTACTTC.

At least ten counts were recorded for this clonotype. The V and J genes are TRBV14 and TRBJ2-7, with D uncertain. V was trimmed by 4 bases and J by 0 bases, leaving 7 bases between them. Germline V gene data show CDR1 as SGHDN and CDR2 as FVKESK. This CDR3 region has 13 residues. In DNA form, the CDR3 reads TGTGCCAGCAGCCGAAGGAGCTCCTACGAGCAGTACTTC. Amino acids: CASSRRSSYEQYF.

The rearrangement links TRBV29-1 to TRBJ1-5, with D unresolved. Germline-derived CDR1 and CDR2 are SQVTM and ANQGSEA. Trimming stripped 1 base from V and 14 bases from J, with 21 bases between. The CDR3 consists of 14 residues. For the CDR3, the DNA is TGCAGCGTTGAAGGCAGGACGGGAGGAAAGTACGAGCATTTT. Its translation is CSVEGRTGGKYEHF.

This clonotype was seen many times. The DNA for the CDR3 is TGTGCCAGCAGCTTAGAACGTGATACTGAAGCTTTCTTT. This sequence encodes CASSLERDTEAFF. The chain joins TRBV7-9 to TRBJ1-1, with D unresolved. The CDR3 spans 13 residues. Germline V gene data show CDR1 as SEHNR and CDR2 as FQNEAQ (reference sequence). V lost 1 base and J lost 5, with 8 bases in between.

On this clonotype: This may come from a read error, since a much larger clone is one base off. The V and J genes are TRBV7-3 and TRBJ1-1; D ambiguous. This CDR3 is 14 amino acids long. V lost 6 bases, J lost 2 bases, and 13 bases lay in between. Germline V gene lookup returns CDR1 SGHTA and CDR2 FQGTGA. The CDR3 spells CASRGGPSNTEAFF. The CDR3 DNA reads as TGTGCCAGCAGGGGAGGTCCGAGTAACACTGAAGCTTTCTTT. The full variable domain, rest sourced from reference TRBV7-3 and TRBJ1-1, is GAGVSQTPSNKVTEKGKYVELRCDPISGHTALYWYRQSLGQGPEFLIYFQGTGAADDSGLPNDRFFAVRPEGSVSTLKIQRTERGDSAVYLCASRGGPSNTEAFFGQGTRLTVV.

The rearrangement links TRBV29-1 to TRBJ2-2; 10 bases line up with TRBD2. The CDR3 sequence is 13 residues long. V trimming: 7 bases; J trimming: 7 bases; junction bases outside the gene matches: 6. Looked up from germline, CDR1 is SQVTM and CDR2 is ANQGSEA. CDR3 nucleotide sequence: TGCAGCGGCAGACTAGCGGGTGGCGGGGAGCTGTTTTTT. Protein sequence: CSGRLAGGGELFF.

CDR3 region: CSASQGAGKETQYF. For the CDR3, the DNA is TGCAGTGCGTCCCAAGGGGCAGGGAAGGAGACCCAGTACTTC. The chain uses TRBV20-1 and TRBJ2-5, with a tentative D call TRBD1 (5 bases). Germline V lookup: CDR1 DFQATT, CDR2 SNEGSKA (reference sequence). The CDR3 is 14 amino acids. V was shortened by 6 bases and J by 5 bases, with 19 bases between the two germline ends.

The genes are TRBV15 and TRBJ1-2; 7 nucleotides line up with TRBD1. The CDR3 length is 16 residues. Germline V gene sequence: CDR1 LNHNV, CDR2 YYDKDF (reference sequence). J gave up 3 bases and V 3 bases, and 10 bases lay outside the gene matches. This chain's CDR3 is CATSSGIVGTDYGYTF. Here the CDR3 DNA reads TGTGCCACCAGCAGCGGCATTGTGGGGACAGACTATGGCTACACCTTC.

In DNA, the CDR3 is TGTGCCAGCAGCTTATCTAGCGGGGGCGGTAATGAGCAGTTCTTC. This gives the protein CASSLSSGGGNEQFF. The gene calls are TRBV7-9 and TRBJ2-7; 10 positions agree with TRBD2. The J call may not be correct, given that the DNA end is closer to TRBJ2-1. This CDR3 comprises 15 residues. Germline V CDR1 and CDR2: SEHNR, FQNEAQ (reference sequence).

This clonotype was counted many times. The V call is TRBV20-1, the J call TRBJ1-5; no definite D call. Trimming removed 0 bases at V and 5 bases at J, with 14 bases between. The germline gives CDR1 DFQATT, CDR2 SNEGSKA (reference sequence). The CDR3 covers 15 residues. CDR3: CSARENSFLDQPQHF. The CDR3, as DNA: TGCAGTGCTAGAGAAAACAGCTTTCTTGATCAGCCCCAGCATTTT.

This clonotype was observed a few times. The CDR3 region has the DNA TGTGCCAGCAGTTCGGGGGTGGCTAGGGAAAAACTGTTTTTT. It codes for CASSSGVAREKLFF. The genes are TRBV27 and TRBJ1-4, with D possibly being TRBD1 (5 bases). Trimming took off 4 bases at V and 8 bases at J, with 14 bases between the two ends. Germline V lookup: CDR1 MNHEY, CDR2 SMNVEV (reference sequence). The length of the CDR3 is 14 residues.

The chain joins TRBV19 to TRBJ1-2; D unresolved. CDR1 LNHDA and CDR2 SQIVND come from the germline V gene (reference sequence). The ends were cut back, 3 bases at V and 8 bases at J, with 10 bases in the middle. CDR3 size: 12 residues. CDR3 amino acids: CASSINDRGYTF. The CDR3 DNA sequence: TGTGCCAGTAGTATCAACGATAGGGGCTACACCTTC.

This clonotype came up many times. This chain links TRBV6-5 with TRBJ2-5, with 9 bases fitting TRBD1. Germline CDR1 reads MNHEY; CDR2 reads SVGAGI. Germline trimming cut 4 bases from V and 2 bases from J; bases unmatched to any gene: 8. This CDR3 has 16 amino acids. In nucleotides, the CDR3 is TGTGCCAGCAGTTCCACCCGGACAGGGGCACAAGAGACCCAGTACTTC. As protein: CASSSTRTGAQETQYF.

The DNA of the CDR3 is TGTGCCAGCAGCTTAGCCGGACAGGGGTACGAGCATTTT. It yields the protein CASSLAGQGYEHF. This sequence joins TRBV7-3 and TRBJ1-5; 9 nucleotides match TRBD1. There are 13 residues in the CDR3. In germline, CDR1 is SGHTA, CDR2 FQGTGA. The J segment lost 14 bases and the V segment lost 2 bases, leaving 7 bases of the junction unmatched.

A word on this clonotype: Germline is not matched at one junction end, which may reflect a read error. The V call is TRBV19, the J call TRBJ2-3, with 7 nucleotides matching TRBD2. CDR3 length: 15 residues. CDR1 and CDR2 from the germline V gene are LNHDA and SQIVND (reference sequence). CDR3 region: CTSSMNGGYADTQYF. The DNA of the CDR3 is TGTACCAGTAGTATGAACGGGGGGTACGCAGATACGCAGTATTTT.

The rearrangement joins TRBV29-1 to TRBJ1-2, with 8 nucleotides matching TRBD1. J was trimmed by 8 bases and V by 4 bases; bases with no gene match: 9. Germline V gives CDR1 SQVTM, CDR2 ANQGSEA. The CDR3 contains 13 residues. The CDR3 region is CSVVRQGAGGYTF. In nucleotides, the CDR3 is TGCAGCGTTGTGAGGCAGGGGGCGGGAGGCTACACCTTC.

Ten or more counts support this clonotype. This chain joins TRBV7-3 and TRBJ2-5; 11 positions match TRBD2. This CDR3 is 15 amino acids long. Unmatched junction bases numbered 4, after V lost 5 bases and J lost 2 bases. In germline, CDR1 is SGHTA, CDR2 FQGTGA. The DNA for the CDR3 is TGTGCCAGCAGCGCAGTAGCGGGGGGGCAAGAGACCCAGTACTTC. Encoded protein: CASSAVAGGQETQYF.

This rearrangement joins TRBV6-1 to TRBJ1-6; a possible D gene is TRBD1 (6 bases). CDR1 is MNHNS, CDR2 SASEGT, per germline. The V gene lost 8 bases and the J gene lost 0 bases, with 14 bases spanning the gap. CDR3 length: 16 amino acids. The CDR3 coding sequence is TGTGCCAGCGGCAGGGGCGCTAGCTCCTATAATTCACCCCTCCACTTT. Translating it yields CASGRGASSYNSPLHF.

This clonotype was counted a few times. This rearrangement joins TRBV19 to TRBJ2-3; D unclear. V lost 6 bases and J 2 bases, leaving 3 bases between the germline ends. Germline-derived CDR1 and CDR2 are LNHDA and SQIVND (reference sequence). This CDR3 is built from 11 residues. CDR3 protein: CASRTTDTQYF. The CDR3 region has the DNA TGTGCCAGTAGAACCACAGATACGCAGTATTTT.

This clonotype was seen more than once but under ten times. This rearrangement joins TRBV15 to TRBJ2-5, with 7 bases lining up with TRBD2. Germline CDR1 reads LNHNV; CDR2 reads YYDKDF (reference sequence). The CDR3 totals 13 residues. The ends lost 8 bases at V and 3 bases at J; junction bases unmatched: 6. The CDR3 DNA follows: TGTGCCACCCATGGGGCGGGAGAAGAGACCCAGTACTTC. Residues: CATHGAGEETQYF.